This T cell receptor (beta chain) was documented in a study of radiation and T cells in renal cell carcinoma. Whole-study findings and limits: From baseline, blood top tumor clonotypes peaked at 2 weeks post-radiation.

As for this clone: Antigen: not known.

Time point described: baseline pretreatment blood. Treatment in this sample: 15 Gy SBRT to primary tumor, nephrectomy 4 weeks later. Sequencing was performed with immunoSEQ multiplex PCR; in TCRdb, only in-frame clones are kept and a portion is missing. The repertoire has about 130,000 clones, approximately 80% of them found once; the top ten carry 2.5% to 3.5%. CDR1 and CDR2 from the germline V gene are SGHTA and FQGTGA. This CDR3 has 15 amino acids. The ends lost 4 bases at V and 4 bases at J; junction bases unmatched: 7. Specimen: blood, collected from a patient whose treatment included radiotherapy and nephrectomy. This receptor was identified in a woman aged 55-69 years with renal cell carcinoma. The chain joins TRBV7-3 to TRBJ2-7; 10 bases align to TRBD1. The CDR3 reads CASSSTGQGGYEQYF. The CDR3 DNA reads TGTGCCAGCAGCTCGACTGGACAGGGGGGTTACGAGCAGTACTTC.